This TCR beta chain was obtained from a study of shared T cell receptors in the human thymus. The CDR3 runs 17 residues. V was clipped by 0 bases and J by 0 bases; unmatched bases: 6. Germline lookup yields CDR1 SGHAT and CDR2 FQNNGV. Only in-frame clones appear in the TCRdb table, and some are missing; sequencing was by immunoSEQ multiplex PCR. The repertoire holds about 660,000 clones, with around 89% as singletons. Separately, the same data were catalogued under a study of human thymus T cells. As that study records: The donor group consisted of healthy Finnish infants who were having corrective surgery for congenital heart defects. Corrective cardiac surgery supplied the resected thymus tissue. Seemingly biased V and J gene usage marked thymic and blood repertoires. Related studies found that unrelated individuals share highly overlapping thymic repertoires.

The J gene is TRBJ2-3, the V gene TRBV11-2, with 7 bases matching TRBD2. The receptor was derived from a boy less than two years old with a congenital heart defect. Sample: thymocytes. CDR3 bases: TGTGCCAGCAGCTTAGATGGTGCTAGCGGAAGCACAGATACGCAGTATTTT. The encoded protein is CASSLDGASGSTDTQYF.